The following is a T cell receptor beta chain sequence with its context. As yet, its antigen is unknown. This sample was taken from a study of read filtering for tumor transcriptome and immune sequencing. Overall study: The cohort had some 17 men and more than 13 women aged about 45 to 90, mean about 72 years. Per sample, TCR-region reads ranged about 3.5 to 11 million by IR-seq, about 80 to 1,400 by RNA-seq. Overall study findings and caveats: Even smaller IR-seq throughput identified most shared clonotypes.

V trimming: 4 bases; J trimming: 7 bases; junction bases outside the gene matches: 6. Germline V CDR1 and CDR2: SGHDN, FVKESK. The CDR3 has 15 residues. From 300 to 400 ng of RNA, a library with molecular barcoded alpha/delta and beta/gamma adaptors was made. TCRdb processed the reads anew with MiXCR; each CDR3 protein has one entry. In the table there are over 50,000 distinct CDR3 sequences, over 11% of which are singletons. J is TRBJ2-1 and V is TRBV14; 11 bases are shared with TRBD2. The source is a donor at least 40 years old with multiple myeloma. The sample was a population of CD138-negative cells sorted from bone marrow. The CDR3 protein is CASSLIAGGPNEQFF. DNA of the CDR3: TGTGCCAGCAGCCTAATAGCGGGAGGGCCAAATGAGCAGTTCTTC.